This is a list of T cell receptor beta chains from one sample in a study of cytomegalovirus exposure and HLA in healthy donors. This table comes from immunoSEQ multiplex PCR, and its TCRdb copy is limited to in-frame clones, with some not included. Here the sample spans some 70,000 clones, less than 80% being singletons. The sequencing input was PBMCs. The receptors were gathered from a woman aged 45 to 65 in good health and CMV-seronegative. Both conserved end residues are part of each CDR3. A D gene is named only where the DNA matches it firmly. Clone sizes are given selectively: once, few, many, or a class where the clone is expanded.

TRBD2,few,TRBV5-1,CASSPPGLAGSYEQYF
TRBD2,NA,TRBV4-2,CASSPSGSSYNEQFF
NA,NA,TRBV1,CTSSQVPAGGKETQYF
NA,NA,TRBV15,CATSRGGGSRRHTQYF
NA,NA,TRBV18,CASSPPGGIRGDTQYF
NA,few,TRBV6-1,CASSEALEPLEQYF
NA,NA,TRBV19,CASSIDPGNIQYF
TRBD1,NA,TRBV6-1,CASTTGQARQKLFF
TRBD1,NA,TRBV10-3,CAISESFGTGGTGELFF
TRBD1,few,TRBV5-4,CASSTLTGPAFF
TRBD2,NA,TRBV18,CASSPRGGEGDNEQFF
NA,NA,TRBV4-3,CASSPRSVGGNEKLFF
NA,NA,TRBV6-5,CASSYSNRGAADYTF
TRBD1,NA,TRBV7-9,CASSKTRTGSPVGEKLFF
TRBD1,few,TRBV7-9,CASSPTGNSYEQYF
TRBD2,few,TRBV27,CASTASPGRNEQFF